The T cell receptor (beta chain) described here comes from a study of OX40 agonist ivuxolimab in advanced cancers. Generated by immunoSEQ multiplex PCR, the TCRdb table keeps only in-frame clones and is missing some. The table lists under 90,000 clones, 89% of them singletons. The ends were cut back, 2 bases at V and 1 base at J, with 9 bases in the middle. The CDR3 has 14 residues. Germline-derived CDR1 and CDR2 are SGHRS and YFSETQ. The table lists this clone with a count of one. Sequencing was performed on CD4+ or CD8+ T cells sorted from blood, taken in a trial of the OX40 agonist ivuxolimab. The V gene is TRBV5-1, the J gene TRBJ1-1, with a tentative D call TRBD1 (5 bases). This sequence was found in an adult with an advanced solid tumor such as melanoma, head and neck, liver or kidney cancer. CDR3 nucleotide sequence: TGCGCCAGCAGCTTAAAAGGGGCGAACACTGAAGCTTTCTTT. The encoded protein is CASSLKGANTEAFF.